This TCR beta chain was captured by sequencing in a study of cytomegalovirus exposure and HLA in healthy donors. Study at large: Drawn from HLA-typed donors, about 82 million unique TCRs were held in an early data release.

Findings and caveats of the study: The presence/absence work took it that sequencing depth was about the same across donors.

Concerning this clone: Its antigen remains unidentified.

This CDR3 has 14 residues. The germline V gene has CDR1 KGHSH and CDR2 LQKENI. V was trimmed by 3 bases and J by 7 bases, leaving 12 bases between them. PCR employed 60 Vbeta and 13 Jbeta primers. The repertoire was sequenced with immunoSEQ multiplex PCR; TCRdb's copy has only in-frame clones and lacks some. The sample lists about 160,000 clones; over 65% were seen once. The V call is TRBV18, the J call TRBJ2-2; unclear D gene. Material for sequencing was PBMCs. The TCR sequence derives from a woman in her thirties or forties in good health and CMV-seronegative. The chain's CDR3 is CASSPTILGGELFF. The CDR3 DNA follows: TGTGCCAGCTCACCGACAATATTAGGCGGGGAGCTGTTTTTT.